Here is one TCR beta chain with its context. The data belong to a study of blood T cell repertoires in COVID-19. Study-level information: Italy, Spain and the United States were the sources of the convalescent and acute COVID-19 samples. Sources were T cells, B-cell-depleted T cells, or PBMCs; the material itself was cDNA or gDNA.

Source study methods: Scientists estimated how many nucleated cells there were by amplifying reference gene primers. Sequenced by immunoSEQ multiplex PCR; TCRdb stores in-frame clones only, minus some. V and J calls and clone size are as listed in that table; D and trimming were resolved from the DNA. The repertoire has about 340,000 clones, under 95% of them found once; the top ten carry roughly 3%. CDR1 is MGHDK and CDR2 is SYGVNS in the germline V gene. The CDR3 loop spans 15 amino acids. Trimming took 3 bases from V and 8 from J, leaving 17 bases between them. The clonotype was recovered from a woman aged 18 to 35 who had recovered from COVID-19. The chain recombines TRBV25-1 with TRBJ2-1; TRBD2 is a possible D gene (6 bases). The material sequenced was peripheral blood. The CDR3 loop is CASSDISGGDHEQFF. As DNA, the CDR3 is TGTGCCAGCAGTGATATTAGCGGAGGTGACCATGAGCAGTTCTTC.